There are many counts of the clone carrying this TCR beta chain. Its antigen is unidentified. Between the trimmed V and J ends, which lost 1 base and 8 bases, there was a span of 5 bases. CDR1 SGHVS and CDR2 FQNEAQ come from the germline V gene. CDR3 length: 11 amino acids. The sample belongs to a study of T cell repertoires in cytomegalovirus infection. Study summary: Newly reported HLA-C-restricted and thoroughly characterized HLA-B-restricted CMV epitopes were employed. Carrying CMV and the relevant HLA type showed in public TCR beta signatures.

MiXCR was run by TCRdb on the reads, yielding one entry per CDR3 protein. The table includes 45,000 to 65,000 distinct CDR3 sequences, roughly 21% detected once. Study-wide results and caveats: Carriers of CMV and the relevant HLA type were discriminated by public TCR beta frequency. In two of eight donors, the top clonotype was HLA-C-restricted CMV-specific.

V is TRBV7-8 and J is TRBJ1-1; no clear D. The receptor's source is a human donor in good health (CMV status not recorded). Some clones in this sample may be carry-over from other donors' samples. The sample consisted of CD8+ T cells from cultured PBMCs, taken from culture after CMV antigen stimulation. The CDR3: CASSLGREAFF. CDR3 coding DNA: TGTGCCAGCAGCTTAGGCAGGGAAGCTTTCTTT.